Included here is one T cell receptor (beta chain) sequence, with context. Its antigen is undetermined. The data are from a study of shared clonotypes between healthy human individuals. General study findings and limits: Generation probabilities were higher for clonotypes shared across all four sorted-subset donors than for unshared ones.

An even split of each subset's genomic DNA across several immunoSEQ plates was performed. Measured with immunoSEQ multiplex PCR; TCRdb has only the in-frame clones, and not every one. In the table there are 1.5 million to 2.5 million clones, around 96% of which are singletons. CDR1 is MNHNY and CDR2 is SVGAGI in the germline V gene (reference sequence). Trimming stripped 5 bases from V and 6 bases from J, with 8 bases between. The CDR3 is 12 amino acids. Cells designated naive CD8 were CD45RO-negative and were positively selected for CCR7, with terminally differentiated effector memory CD45RA+ cells excluded.

The material sequenced was naive CD8+ T cells sorted from blood. The gene calls are TRBV6-6 and TRBJ1-5; D not resolved. This sequence originates from a man aged 18 to 29 in good health. CDR3: CASSNRGQPQHF. CDR3 DNA sequence: TGTGCCAGCAGTAACCGGGGTCAGCCCCAGCATTTT.